This T cell receptor (beta chain) was sequenced for a study of blood T cell repertoires in COVID-19. Study background: T cells, B-cell-depleted T cells, or PBMCs provided the cDNA or gDNA that served as material.

Original processing notes: Reference gene primer amplification gave nucleated cell count estimates. Here immunoSEQ multiplex PCR was the method, and the copy in TCRdb shows in-frame clones only, minus some. V, J and clone size derive from that table, while D and trimming were established from the DNA sequence. The data show a few hundred thousand clones, with around 82% seen just once and 0.7% to 1% held by the top ten. V was pared by 0 bases and J by 3 bases, with 9 bases of the junction left unmatched. This CDR3 is built from 18 residues. Germline CDR1 reads LGHDT; CDR2 reads YNNKEL (reference sequence).

The V call is TRBV3-1 (or the pseudogene TRBV3-2), the J call TRBJ1-3; 9 nucleotides line up with TRBD1. The specimen sequenced was peripheral blood. The clonotype originates from a human donor with COVID-19, enrolled during active disease. The donor label of this sample is uncertain. The CDR3 loop reads CASSQDGPGQGHGNTIYF. Written as DNA, the CDR3 is TGTGCCAGCAGCCAAGATGGACCGGGACAGGGACATGGAAACACCATATATTTT.